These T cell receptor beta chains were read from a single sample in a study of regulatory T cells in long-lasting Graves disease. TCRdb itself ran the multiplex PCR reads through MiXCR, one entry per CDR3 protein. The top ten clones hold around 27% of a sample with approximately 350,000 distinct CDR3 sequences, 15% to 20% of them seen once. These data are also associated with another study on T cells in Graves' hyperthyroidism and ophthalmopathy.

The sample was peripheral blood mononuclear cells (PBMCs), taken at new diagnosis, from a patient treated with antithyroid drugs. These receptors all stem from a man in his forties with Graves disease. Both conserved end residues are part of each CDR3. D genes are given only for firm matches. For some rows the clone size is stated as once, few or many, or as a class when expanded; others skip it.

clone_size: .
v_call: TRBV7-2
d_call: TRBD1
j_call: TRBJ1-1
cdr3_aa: CASSHGTVNTEAFF
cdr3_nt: TGTGCCAGCAGCCACGGGACAGTGAACACTGAAGCTTTCTTT

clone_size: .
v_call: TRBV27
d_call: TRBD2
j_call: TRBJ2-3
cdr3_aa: CASFRTSGGPDTQYF
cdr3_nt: TGTGCCAGCTTTCGCACTAGCGGGGGCCCAGATACGCAGTATTTT

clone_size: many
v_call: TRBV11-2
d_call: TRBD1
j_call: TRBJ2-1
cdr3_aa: CASSYRDSNHNEQFF
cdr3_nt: TGTGCCAGCAGCTACCGGGACAGCAACCACAATGAGCAGTTCTTC

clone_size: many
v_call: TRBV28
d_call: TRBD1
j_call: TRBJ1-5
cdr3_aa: CASSLLQGARQPQHF
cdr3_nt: TGTGCCAGCAGTTTACTTCAGGGGGCACGGCAGCCCCAGCATTTT

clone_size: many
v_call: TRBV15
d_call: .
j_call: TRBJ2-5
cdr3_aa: CATSRGRTGSETQYF
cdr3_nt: TGTGCCACCAGCAGAGGACGTACAGGGTCGGAGACCCAGTACTTC

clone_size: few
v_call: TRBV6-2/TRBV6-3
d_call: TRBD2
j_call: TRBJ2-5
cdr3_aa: CASSETGGLAAPQYF
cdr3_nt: TGTGCCAGCAGTGAAACAGGGGGACTAGCGGCACCCCAGTACTTC

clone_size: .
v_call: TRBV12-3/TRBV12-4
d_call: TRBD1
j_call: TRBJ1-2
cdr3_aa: CASSPGTGGVGYTF
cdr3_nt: TGTGCCAGCAGCCCCGGGACAGGGGGCGTAGGCTACACCTTC

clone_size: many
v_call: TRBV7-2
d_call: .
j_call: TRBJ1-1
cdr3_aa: CASSLASRITEAFF
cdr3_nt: TGTGCCAGCAGCTTAGCGAGCCGGATCACTGAAGCTTTCTTT

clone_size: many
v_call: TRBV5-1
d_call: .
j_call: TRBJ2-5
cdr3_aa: CASSLVAGMGETQYF
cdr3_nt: TGCGCCAGCAGCTTGGTAGCCGGGATGGGAGAGACCCAGTACTTC

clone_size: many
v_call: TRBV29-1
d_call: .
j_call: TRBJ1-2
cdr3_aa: CSATGRNYGYTF
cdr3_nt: TGCAGCGCGACGGGCAGAAACTATGGCTACACCTTC

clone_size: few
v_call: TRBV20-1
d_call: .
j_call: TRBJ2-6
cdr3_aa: CSAGEPRVWHDSGANVLTF
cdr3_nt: TGCAGTGCTGGAGAGCCTCGGGTCTGGCATGACTCTGGGGCCAACGTCCTGACTTTC

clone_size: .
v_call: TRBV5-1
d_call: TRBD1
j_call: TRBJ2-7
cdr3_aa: CASSLDGTDSYEQYF
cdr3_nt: TGCGCCAGCAGCTTGGACGGGACAGATTCCTACGAGCAGTACTTC

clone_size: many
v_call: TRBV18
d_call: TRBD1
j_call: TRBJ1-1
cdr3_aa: CASYTGGNTEAFF
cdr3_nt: TGTGCCAGCTACACAGGGGGCAACACTGAAGCTTTCTTT

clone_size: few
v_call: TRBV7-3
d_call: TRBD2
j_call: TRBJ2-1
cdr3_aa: CASSFIAGGTEQFF
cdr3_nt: TGTGCCAGCAGCTTTATCGCGGGGGGTACTGAGCAGTTCTTC

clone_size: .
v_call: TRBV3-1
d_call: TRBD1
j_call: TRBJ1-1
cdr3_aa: CASSRLQGNLAEAFF
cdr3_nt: TGTGCCAGCAGCCGGTTACAGGGGAATCTCGCTGAAGCTTTCTTT

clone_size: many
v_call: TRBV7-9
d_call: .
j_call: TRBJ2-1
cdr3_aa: CASSPTPMYNEQFF
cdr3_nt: TGTGCCAGCAGCCCAACGCCGATGTACAATGAGCAGTTCTTC

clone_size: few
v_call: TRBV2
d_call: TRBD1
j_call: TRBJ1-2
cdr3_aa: CASSEKGQAYDHGYTF
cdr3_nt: TGTGCCAGCAGTGAAAAAGGACAGGCCTACGACCATGGCTACACCTTC

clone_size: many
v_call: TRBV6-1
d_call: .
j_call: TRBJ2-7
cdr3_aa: CASSRGTYEQYF
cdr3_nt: TGTGCCAGCAGTCGGGGTACCTACGAGCAGTACTTC

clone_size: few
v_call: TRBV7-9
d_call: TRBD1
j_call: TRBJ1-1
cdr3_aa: CASSLNGQGSSAFF
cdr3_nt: TGTGCCAGCAGCCTAAACGGACAGGGTTCGTCAGCTTTCTTT

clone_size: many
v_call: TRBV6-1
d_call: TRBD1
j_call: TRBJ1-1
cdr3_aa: CASRRDRGRGNTEAFF
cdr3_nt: TGTGCCAGCAGGAGGGACAGGGGGCGAGGGAACACTGAAGCTTTCTTT

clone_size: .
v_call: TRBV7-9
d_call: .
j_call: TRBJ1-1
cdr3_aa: CASSFWGDTEAFF
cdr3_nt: TGTGCCAGCAGCTTTTGGGGGGACACTGAAGCTTTCTTT

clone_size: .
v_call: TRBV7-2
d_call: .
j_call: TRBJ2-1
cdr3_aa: CASSLVLASSYNEQFF
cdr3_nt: TGTGCCAGCAGCTTAGTTCTGGCCAGCTCCTACAATGAGCAGTTCTTC

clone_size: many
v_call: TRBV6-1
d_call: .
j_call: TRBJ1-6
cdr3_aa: CASSSRDTLGSPLHF
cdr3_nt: TGTGCCAGCAGCTCCCGGGACACCTTGGGATCACCCCTCCACTTT

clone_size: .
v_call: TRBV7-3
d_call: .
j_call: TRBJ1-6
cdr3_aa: CASSFKGNSPLHF
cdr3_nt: TGTGCCAGCAGCTTCAAGGGTAATTCACCCCTCCACTTT

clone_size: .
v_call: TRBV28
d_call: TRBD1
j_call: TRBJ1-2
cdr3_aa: CASSLGDRVDGYTF
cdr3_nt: TGTGCCAGCAGTTTGGGGGACAGAGTCGATGGCTACACCTTC

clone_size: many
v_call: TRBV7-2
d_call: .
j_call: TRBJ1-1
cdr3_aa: CASSPATGLNTEAFF
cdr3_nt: TGTGCCAGCAGCCCAGCGACAGGTTTGAACACTGAAGCTTTCTTT

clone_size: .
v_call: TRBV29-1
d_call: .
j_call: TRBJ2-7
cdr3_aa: CSVAREVTYEQYF
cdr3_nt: TGCAGCGTTGCCAGGGAGGTGACATACGAGCAGTACTTC

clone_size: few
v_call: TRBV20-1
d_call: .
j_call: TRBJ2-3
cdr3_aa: CSARGSQMGLLHTDTQYF
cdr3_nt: TGCAGTGCTAGAGGGTCCCAGATGGGACTTTTACACACAGATACGCAGTATTTT

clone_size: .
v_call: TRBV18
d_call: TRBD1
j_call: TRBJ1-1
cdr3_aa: CASSGQGSNTEAFF
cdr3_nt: TGTGCCAGCTCAGGACAGGGGTCGAACACTGAAGCTTTCTTT

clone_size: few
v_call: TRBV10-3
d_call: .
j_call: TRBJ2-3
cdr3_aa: CAISEILDTQYF
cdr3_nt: TGTGCCATCAGTGAGATCCTAGATACGCAGTATTTT

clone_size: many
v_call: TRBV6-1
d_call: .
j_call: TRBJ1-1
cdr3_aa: CASSEARALTEAFF
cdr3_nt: TGTGCCAGCAGTGAAGCACGGGCCCTCACTGAAGCTTTCTTT

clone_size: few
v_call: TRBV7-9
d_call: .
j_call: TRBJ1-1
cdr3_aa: CASSLGGAVSGAFF
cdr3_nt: TGTGCCAGCAGCTTAGGGGGTGCGGTGTCGGGAGCTTTCTTT